Presented here are 22 T cell receptor beta chains from one specimen sequenced in a study of blood T cell repertoires in COVID-19. Measured with immunoSEQ multiplex PCR; TCRdb has only the in-frame clones, and not every one. The sample has 250,000 to 400,000 clones, approximately 90% seen once. The sequenced material came from peripheral blood. Source of these receptors: a woman aged 25-40 years with COVID-19, enrolled during active disease.

This chain connects TRBV7-2 to TRBJ1-5; unclear D gene. The CDR3 spans 15 residues. CDR1 SGHTA and CDR2 FQGNSA come from the germline V gene. With 3 bases removed from V and 1 base from J, the gap between germline ends came to 10 bases. The CDR3 reads CASSLEGASNQPQHF. The CDR3 DNA follows: TGTGCCAGCAGCTTGGAGGGAGCGAGCAATCAGCCCCAGCATTTT.

The CDR3: CASSRTGLDTGELFF. CDR3 bases: TGTGCCAGCAGCCGGACAGGGCTGGACACCGGGGAGCTGTTTTTT. The chain has TRBV11-2 and TRBJ2-2, with 8 bases lining up with TRBD1. CDR3 size: 15 residues. V lost 5 bases, J lost 3 bases, and 5 bases stayed unmatched. The germline gives CDR1 SGHAT, CDR2 FQNNGV. The full variable domain, rest sourced from reference TRBV11-2 and TRBJ2-2, is EAGVAQSPRYKIIEKRQSVAFWCNPISGHATLYWYQQILGQGPKLLIQFQNNGVVDDSQLPKDRFSAERLKGVDSTLKIQPAKLEDSAVYLCASSRTGLDTGELFFGEGSRLTVL.

J is TRBJ2-5 and V is TRBV2; 12 bases line up with TRBD2. This CDR3 region has 14 residues. The J segment lost 4 bases and the V segment lost 6 bases, leaving 3 bases of the junction unmatched. The germline gives CDR1 SNHLY, CDR2 FYNNEI. CDR3 DNA: TGTGCCAGCAGGGCTAGCGGGGGGGGAGAGACCCAGTACTTC. Translating it yields CASRASGGGETQYF.

The chain joins TRBV15 to TRBJ2-5, with 7 bases fitting TRBD1. Germline-derived CDR1 and CDR2 are LNHNV and YYDKDF (reference sequence). The CDR3 covers 13 residues. V trimming: 4 bases; J trimming: 2 bases; junction bases outside the gene matches: 1. The CDR3 DNA reads TGTGCCACCAGCAAGGGGGCTCAAGAGACCCAGTACTTC. Its translation: CATSKGAQETQYF.

The chain carries TRBV28 and TRBJ1-5; a weak D match, TRBD1 (6 bases). Germline assignment: CDR1 MDHEN and CDR2 SYDVKM. V lost 5 bases to trimming and J lost 4 bases, with 9 bases between them. This CDR3 has 13 residues. The CDR3: CASSPQGNQPQHF. For the CDR3, the DNA is TGTGCCAGCAGTCCTCAGGGGAATCAGCCCCAGCATTTT.

The V call is TRBV27, the J call TRBJ1-6; D perhaps matches TRBD1 (5 bases). Germline values: CDR1 MNHEY, CDR2 SMNVEV (reference sequence). This CDR3 has 15 amino acids. V was pared by 0 bases and J by 9 bases, with 12 bases between. The CDR3 protein is CASSLSPGWTSPLHF. CDR3 DNA sequence: TGTGCCAGCAGTTTATCGCCAGGGTGGACTTCACCCCTCCACTTT.

V and J are TRBV7-9 and TRBJ2-2; a possible D gene is TRBD2 (6 bases). Germline lookup yields CDR1 SEHNR and CDR2 FQNEAQ (reference sequence). Trimming took 0 bases from V and 5 from J, leaving 16 bases between them. The length of the CDR3 is 17 residues. The CDR3, as DNA: TGTGCCAGCAGCTTAGCCCTGGAGGGGTTTTTTACCGGGGAGCTGTTTTTT. This codes for CASSLALEGFFTGELFF.

The CDR3 spells CASSFGRSNQPQHF. The CDR3 DNA sequence: TGTGCCAGCAGTTTCGGTCGTAGCAATCAGCCCCAGCATTTT. The J gene is TRBJ1-5, the V gene TRBV27; D remains ambiguous. The CDR3 extends over 14 amino acids. Trimming cost V 3 bases and J 0 bases, with 6 bases left between them. Per the germline V gene, CDR1 is MNHEY and CDR2 is SMNVEV (reference sequence).

The CDR3, as DNA: TGCGCCAGCAGCCGCCGGGAGGCGGGTGAAAAACTGTTTTTT. It specifies CASSRREAGEKLFF. The rearrangement uses TRBV4-3 and TRBJ1-4; no reliable D call. Germline V gene data show CDR1 as LGHNA and CDR2 as YSLEER. Trimming removed 4 bases at V and 7 bases at J, with 13 bases between. The CDR3 spans 14 residues.

The V and J genes are TRBV18 and TRBJ1-2; D is possibly TRBD1 (6 bases). The CDR3 spans 13 residues. Germline CDR1 reads KGHSH; CDR2 reads LQKENI. V gave up 2 bases and J gave up 6 bases, with 10 bases separating them. The CDR3: CASSPDRKDGYTF. CDR3 DNA sequence: TGTGCCAGCTCACCAGACAGGAAGGATGGCTACACCTTC. Full variable domain (rest looked up from reference TRBV18 and TRBJ1-2): NAGVMQNPRHLVRRRGQEARLRCSPMKGHSHVYWYRQLPEEGLKFMVYLQKENIIDESGMPKERFSAEFPKEGPSILRIQQVVRGDSAAYFCASSPDRKDGYTFGSGTRLTVV.

This chain uses TRBV30 with TRBJ1-2, with 8 bases matching TRBD1. Looked up from germline, CDR1 is GTSNPN and CDR2 is SVGIG (reference sequence). V gave up 2 bases and J gave up 4 bases; unmatched junction bases: 12. The CDR3 length is 16 residues. The CDR3, as DNA: TGTGCCTGGAGTATTCGACGACAGGGGTTGGGCTATGGCTACACCTTC. This encodes CAWSIRRQGLGYGYTF. Filled out from reference TRBV30 and TRBJ1-2, the complete variable domain reads SQTIHQWPATLVQPVGSPLSLECTVEGTSNPNLYWYRQAAGRGLQLLFYSVGIGQISSEVPQNLSASRPQDRQFILSSKKLLLSDSGFYLCAWSIRRQGLGYGYTFGSGTRLTVV.

This clone came up once. This chain joins TRBV6-5 and TRBJ1-1; the D gene is possibly TRBD1 (6 bases). The V end lost 1 base, the J end lost 3 bases, and 9 bases lay between the germline ends. Germline V gene sequence: CDR1 MNHEY, CDR2 SVGAGI. The CDR3 is 14 amino acids. The CDR3 DNA reads as TGTGCCAGCAGTTACTTTAAGGGGGACACTGAAGCTTTCTTT. It is translated as CASSYFKGDTEAFF.

V gene TRBV21-1 combines with J gene TRBJ2-7; the table gives TRBD1 as D, unverified against the DNA. TRBV21-1 is noted as a pseudogene. The CDR3 is 19 residues long. CDR3 amino acids: CASSRRDGTGGSWRYEQYV. CDR3 in DNA: TGTGCCAGCAGCCGACGGGACGGGACAGGGGGCTCTTGGCGCTACGAGCAGTACGTC.

This rearrangement joins TRBV6-5 to TRBJ1-5, with D maybe TRBD1 (6 bases). V was cut by 2 bases and J by 12 bases, with 17 bases left in between. Germline V gives CDR1 MNHEY, CDR2 SVGAGI. The CDR3 loop spans 14 amino acids. In nucleotides, the CDR3 is TGTGCCAGCAGTTACAGGATGGGACATTCGCACCAGCATTTT. Translating it yields CASSYRMGHSHQHF.

This chain joins TRBV6-5 and TRBJ1-6; D may be TRBD1 (6 bases). Trimming left V 2 bases short and J 7 bases short, with 9 bases between. Looked up from germline, CDR1 is MNHEY and CDR2 is SVGAGI. The CDR3 has 14 residues. The CDR3 protein is CASSYQGKNSPLHF. Here the CDR3 DNA reads TGTGCCAGCAGTTACCAGGGGAAGAATTCACCCCTCCACTTT.

This chain joins TRBV6-5 and TRBJ1-4; 7 bases line up with TRBD1. The CDR3 is 16 residues long. V trimming: 2 bases; J trimming: 2 bases; junction bases outside the gene matches: 5. CDR1 and CDR2 (germline): MNHEY, SVGAGI. The CDR3 region has the DNA TGTGCCAGCAGTTACGGCAGGGGGACCACTAATGAAAAACTGTTTTTT. Its protein is CASSYGRGTTNEKLFF.

The rearrangement uses TRBV24-1 and TRBJ1-4; D gene uncertain. Trimming shortened V by 2 bases and J by 5 bases, and 5 bases separated the two germline ends. The CDR3 has 13 residues. Germline V gene lookup returns CDR1 KGHDR and CDR2 SFDVKD. The CDR3 region is CATSDSFNEKLFF. CDR3 DNA sequence: TGTGCCACCAGTGATTCCTTCAATGAAAAACTGTTTTTT.

The rearrangement uses TRBV12-3 or TRBV12-4 and TRBJ1-5; D is possibly TRBD1 (5 bases). V shed 6 bases and J shed 7 bases, with 10 bases lying between them. The CDR3 totals 12 residues. CDR3 DNA: TGTGCCAGCAGCCAGGCAGGGCAGCCCCAGCATTTT. Amino acid sequence: CASSQAGQPQHF.

The rearrangement links TRBV19 to TRBJ2-5, with D perhaps TRBD1 (6 bases). V was trimmed by 4 bases and J by 1 base, leaving 10 bases between them. Germline lookup yields CDR1 LNHDA and CDR2 SQIVND (reference sequence). This CDR3 has 14 amino acids. This CDR3 is CASSKQGLQETQYF. The DNA for the CDR3 is TGTGCCAGTAGTAAACAGGGTCTCCAAGAGACCCAGTACTTC.

The chain recombines TRBV5-5 with TRBJ2-1; D is unclear. There are 15 residues in the CDR3. V lost 2 bases, J lost 6 bases, and 15 bases lay in between. Germline V gives CDR1 SGHKS, CDR2 YYEKEE (reference sequence). Here the CDR3 reads CASSFSTPTLNEQFF. Here the CDR3 DNA reads TGTGCCAGCAGCTTCTCGACTCCGACCCTCAATGAGCAGTTCTTC.

V and J are TRBV7-3 and TRBJ2-2; 10 positions agree with TRBD2. The CDR3 loop spans 18 amino acids. Germline V lookup: CDR1 SGHTA, CDR2 FQGTGA. Trimming took 5 bases from V and 5 from J; bases not matched to a gene: 14. The CDR3 nucleotides are TGTGCCAGCAGCCCCAGCCCAGCAGCGGGGGGGCCGACCGGGGAGCTGTTTTTT. It yields the protein CASSPSPAAGGPTGELFF. The full variable domain, with the rest looked up from reference TRBV7-3 and TRBJ2-2, is GAGVSQTPSNKVTEKGKYVELRCDPISGHTALYWYRQSLGQGPEFLIYFQGTGAADDSGLPNDRFFAVRPEGSVSTLKIQRTERGDSAVYLCASSPSPAAGGPTGELFFGEGSRLTVL.

V usage is TRBV6-2 or TRBV6-3 and J usage is TRBJ1-6, with TRBD1 identical over 9 bases. This CDR3 comprises 13 residues. V was clipped by 2 bases and J by 10 bases; unmatched bases: 0. The germline V gene encodes CDR1 MNHEY and CDR2 SVGEGT. In DNA form, the CDR3 reads TGTGCCAGCAGTTACGGGACAGGGTCACCCCTCCACTTT. Its protein is CASSYGTGSPLHF.